One and the same sample provided the 21 T cell receptor beta chains below, sequenced in a study of blood T cell repertoires in COVID-19. Here immunoSEQ multiplex PCR was the method, and the copy in TCRdb shows in-frame clones only, minus some. The sample shows more than 85,000 clones, about 76% of them seen only once. Sequenced sample: peripheral blood. The receptors stem from a woman in her seventies with acute or convalescent COVID-19.

This CDR3 reads CASSEGLAMIYEQYF. CDR3 DNA: TGTGCCAGCAGTGAAGGTCTAGCGATGATTTACGAGCAGTACTTC. The rearrangement joins TRBV2 to TRBJ2-7; possibly TRBD2 for D (6 bases). Trimming cost V 1 base and J 4 bases, with 14 bases left between them. The germline V gene has CDR1 SNHLY and CDR2 FYNNEI. The CDR3 consists of 15 residues. The complete variable domain, with remaining parts taken from reference TRBV2 and TRBJ2-7, reads EPEVTQTPSHQVTQMGQEVILRCVPISNHLYFYWYRQILGQKVEFLVSFYNNEISEKSEIFDDQFSVERPDGSNFTLKIRSTKLEDSAMYFCASSEGLAMIYEQYFGPGTRLTVT.

There are a few counts of this clone. The gene calls are TRBV12-5 and TRBJ2-1; TRBD2 agrees at 14 bases. The CDR3 extends over 18 amino acids. Germline values: CDR1 LGHNT, CDR2 FRNRAP. V was clipped by 6 bases and J by 3 bases; unmatched bases: 10. CDR3 coding DNA: TGTGCTAGTGGCCCGGGACTAGCGGGGGCGTCTTTCTACAATGAGCAGTTCTTC. It specifies CASGPGLAGASFYNEQFF.

This clone was observed a few times. The rearrangement links TRBV4-2 to TRBJ2-5, with a weak D call TRBD2 (6 bases). V dropped 6 bases and J dropped 2 bases, with 13 bases sitting between them. CDR1 is LGHNA and CDR2 is YNFKEQ in the germline V gene. CDR3 length: 14 residues. The CDR3 coding sequence is TGTGCCAGCAGGGGTAGCGGTCGACAAGAGACCCAGTACTTC. It codes for CASRGSGRQETQYF.

The chain has TRBV13 and TRBJ1-5, with TRBD1 matching over 8 bases. The length of the CDR3 is 15 residues. Germline CDR1 is PRHDT and CDR2 is FYEKMQ (reference sequence). The J segment lost 6 bases and the V segment lost 3 bases, leaving 7 bases of the junction unmatched. The CDR3: CASSLGTGNGQPQHF. The DNA for the CDR3 is TGTGCCAGCAGCTTGGGGACAGGTAACGGTCAGCCCCAGCATTTT.

The chain joins TRBV21-1 to TRBJ1-5; the D segment call TRBD1 is taken from the table without a DNA check. TRBV21-1 is recorded as a pseudogene. The CDR3 extends over 17 amino acids. The CDR3 DNA sequence: TGTGCCAGCAGCAAAAAAGGACACAAGGAGAGCAATCAGCCCCAGCATTTT. It codes for CASSKKGHKESNQPQHF.

The chain links TRBV7-2 to TRBJ2-1; weak D call: TRBD1 (6 bases). Trimming cost V 1 base and J 9 bases, with 10 bases left between them. Germline V CDR1 and CDR2: SGHTA, FQGNSA. The CDR3 sequence is 13 residues long. The CDR3 protein is CASSLGGQGEQFF. CDR3 coding DNA: TGTGCCAGCAGCTTAGGGGGACAAGGTGAGCAGTTCTTC.

This chain's CDR3 is CASSRGQGAAYEQYF. The CDR3, as DNA: TGCGCCAGCAGCCGAGGACAGGGGGCGGCCTACGAGCAGTACTTC. The V gene is TRBV5-1, the J gene TRBJ2-7; 11 nucleotides agree with TRBD1. The trim removed 4 bases at V and 2 bases at J, leaving 5 bases unmatched. Germline CDR1 is SGHRS and CDR2 is YFSETQ. This CDR3 is built from 15 residues.

This chain joins TRBV4-3 and TRBJ1-6, with D hard to call. The germline gives CDR1 LGHNA, CDR2 YSLEER. Trimming pared 0 bases from V and 7 bases from J, leaving 13 bases between. The CDR3 spans 16 residues. The CDR3 bases are TGCGCCAGCAGCCAAGAAGCGGGAACAGAGAATTCACCCCTCCACTTT. Translation: CASSQEAGTENSPLHF.

The J gene is TRBJ1-2, the V gene TRBV28; possible D gene TRBD1, 6 bases. Germline loops: CDR1 MDHEN, CDR2 SYDVKM. Trimming removed 5 bases from V and 4 bases from J, with 17 bases in between. The CDR3 spans 15 residues. In DNA form, the CDR3 reads TGTGCCAGCAGTCCAATACAGGGACATATCTATGGCTACACCTTC. Its protein product is CASSPIQGHIYGYTF.

The chain combines TRBV13 with TRBJ1-4; 7 nucleotides match TRBD1. Per the germline V gene, CDR1 is PRHDT and CDR2 is FYEKMQ (reference sequence). The J segment lost 3 bases and the V segment lost 5 bases, leaving 6 bases of the junction unmatched. This CDR3 contains 15 residues. DNA for the CDR3: TGTGCCAGCAGCGACAGGGTAGAACCTAATGAAAAACTGTTTTTT. This gives the protein CASSDRVEPNEKLFF.

This sequence joins TRBV19 and TRBJ2-3; 9 bases are a match to TRBD2. Germline CDR1 is LNHDA and CDR2 is SQIVND (reference sequence). The junction had 7 bases not matched to a gene; V was cut back by 3 bases and J by 6 bases. The CDR3 loop spans 15 amino acids. CDR3 amino acids: CASSIRGGAGDTQYF. CDR3 DNA: TGTGCCAGTAGTATCCGCGGGGGGGCCGGTGATACGCAGTATTTT.

For this clone: Other DNA sequences from this sample encode an identical CDR3 as well. The chain is built from TRBV30 and TRBJ1-1, with 9 nucleotides matching TRBD1. Germline V gives CDR1 GTSNPN, CDR2 SVGIG (reference sequence). This CDR3 comprises 16 residues. V was clipped by 2 bases and J by 5 bases; unmatched bases: 12. The CDR3 reads CAWSPGTGGWRTEAFF. CDR3 DNA: TGTGCCTGGAGTCCCGGAACAGGGGGCTGGAGGACTGAAGCTTTCTTT.

This clone came up a few times. This chain connects TRBV6-1 to TRBJ1-4; possibly TRBD1 for D (6 bases). The CDR3 extends over 15 amino acids. V lost 3 bases to trimming and J lost 7 bases, with 15 bases between them. From germline, CDR1 is MNHNS and CDR2 SASEGT. CDR3 DNA sequence: TGTGCCAGCAGTGACGCGGGGGCTGGGGGTGAAAAACTGTTTTTT. It is translated as CASSDAGAGGEKLFF.

The chain recombines TRBV7-2 with TRBJ2-1, with 8 bases matching TRBD2. CDR3 size: 17 residues. CDR1 SGHTA and CDR2 FQGNSA come from the germline V gene. Trimming removed 6 bases from V and 7 bases from J; junction bases left unmatched: 17. CDR3 DNA sequence: TGTGCCAGCAGTCAGACTTTCGGGGGGGGGCCGAGGAATGAGCAGTTCTTC. It yields the protein CASSQTFGGGPRNEQFF.

This clone occurred a few times. This chain uses TRBV6-6 with TRBJ1-5; TRBD1 agrees at 7 bases. The ends lost 8 bases at V and 3 bases at J; junction bases unmatched: 1. There are 12 residues in the CDR3. Germline CDR1 is MNHNY and CDR2 is SVGAGI (reference sequence). The CDR3 spells CASDRANQPQHF. CDR3 nucleotide sequence: TGTGCCAGCGACAGGGCCAATCAGCCCCAGCATTTT.

J is TRBJ1-3 and V is TRBV25-1, with D possibly being TRBD1 (5 bases). Germline CDR1 and CDR2: MGHDK and SYGVNS. The V and J ends lost 4 bases and 2 bases respectively, with 15 bases between them. The CDR3 extends over 16 amino acids. The CDR3 nucleotides are TGTGCCAGCAGTGCACCAGGGCAGCAGACTGGAAACACCATATATTTT. This codes for CASSAPGQQTGNTIYF.

The V gene is TRBV6-1, the J gene TRBJ2-1; the match to TRBD2 covers 10 bases. V lost 3 bases and J lost 1; bases outside the gene matches: 9. The CDR3 length is 18 residues. Germline V CDR1 and CDR2: MNHNS, SASEGT. CDR3 amino acids: CASSDPPLLAGSYNEQFF. CDR3 sequence (DNA): TGTGCCAGCAGTGACCCCCCCCTACTAGCGGGGTCCTACAATGAGCAGTTCTTC.

The chain links TRBV28 to TRBJ1-2; no firm D call. Trimming pared 4 bases from V and 2 bases from J, leaving 14 bases between. Germline CDR1 MDHEN, CDR2 SYDVKM. This CDR3 is built from 15 residues. CDR3 amino acids: CASSSAGGTNYGYTF. CDR3 in DNA: TGTGCCAGCAGTTCGGCGGGAGGAACCAACTATGGCTACACCTTC.

The table lists this clone with a few counts. The chain employs TRBV27 and TRBJ2-3, with D perhaps TRBD2 (6 bases). The CDR3 covers 15 residues. The V end lost 6 bases, the J end lost 3 bases, and 16 bases lay between the germline ends. Germline CDR1 reads MNHEY; CDR2 reads SMNVEV (reference sequence). In DNA form, the CDR3 reads TGTGCCAGCAGCCCAGGCGGGGTTGGGACAGATACGCAGTATTTT. Protein sequence: CASSPGGVGTDTQYF.

The V call is TRBV15, the J call TRBJ2-1; 7 bases map to TRBD1. Trimming cost V 0 bases and J 2 bases; bases outside gene matches: 4. The CDR3 covers 16 residues. Germline CDR1 LNHNV, CDR2 YYDKDF (reference sequence). CDR3 sequence (DNA): TGTGCCACCAGCAGAGAGACAGGGTTTCCCTACAATGAGCAGTTCTTC. Residues: CATSRETGFPYNEQFF. The variable domain in full, with the rest retrieved from reference TRBV15 and TRBJ2-1, is DAMVIQNPRYQVTQFGKPVTLSCSQTLNHNVMYWYQQKSSQAPKLLFHYYDKDFNNEADTPDNFQSRRPNTSFCFLDIRSPGLGDTAMYLCATSRETGFPYNEQFFGPGTRLTVL.

This sequence joins TRBV24-1 and TRBJ2-5; possible D gene TRBD1, 6 bases. The CDR3 has 11 residues. The germline V and J ends were trimmed by 8 bases and 4 bases, with 7 bases remaining between them. CDR1 and CDR2 (germline): KGHDR, SFDVKD. In DNA, the CDR3 is TGTGCCACCACAGGGGCAGAGACCCAGTACTTC. It encodes CATTGAETQYF.